The 17 T cell receptor beta chains below come from one sample, sequenced in a study of cytomegalovirus exposure and HLA in healthy donors. Researchers ran the PCR with 60 Vbeta and 13 Jbeta primers. This table comes from immunoSEQ multiplex PCR, and its TCRdb copy is limited to in-frame clones, with some not included. The profile shows tens of thousands of clones, 10% of them singletons. The sample was PBMCs. The receptors stem from a man aged 55 to 70 in good health and CMV-seropositive.

This clone has a handful of counts. Other nucleotide sequences in the sample specify the same CDR3. The rearrangement uses TRBV9 and TRBJ1-1; TRBD1 is a possible D gene (6 bases). Per germline, CDR1 SGDLS and CDR2 YYNGEE. The CDR3 is 15 amino acids. V was pared by 0 bases and J by 2 bases, with 11 bases between. CDR3 protein: CASSVVGTPNTEAFF. In DNA, the CDR3 is TGTGCCAGCAGCGTAGTGGGGACACCCAACACTGAAGCTTTCTTT.

In its sample, this clone is large (0.1 to 1%). The chain uses TRBV7-9 and TRBJ2-1, with 7 bases aligning to TRBD2. The CDR3 spans 15 residues. The germline V gene encodes CDR1 SEHNR and CDR2 FQNEAQ (reference sequence). With V trimmed by 3 bases and J by 8 bases, 10 bases remained unmatched. The CDR3 DNA is TGTGCCAGCAGCTTCCTAGCGGACCCAGGAGATGAGCAGTTCTTC. This codes for CASSFLADPGDEQFF. The variable domain in full, completed from reference TRBV7-9 and TRBJ2-1, reads DTGVSQNPRHKITKRGQNVTFRCDPISEHNRLYWYRQTLGQGPEFLTYFQNEAQLEKSRLLSDRFSAERPKGSFSTLEIQRTEQGDSAMYLCASSFLADPGDEQFFGPGTRLTVL.

The chain uses TRBV5-1 and TRBJ2-7; 13 bases are a match to TRBD2. In germline, CDR1 is SGHRS, CDR2 YFSETQ. V was clipped by 4 bases and J by 4 bases; unmatched bases: 8. The CDR3 covers 16 residues. The DNA of the CDR3 is TGCGCCAGCAGCCTGGGGATGACTAGCGGGAGGTACGAGCAGTACTTC. Translated: CASSLGMTSGRYEQYF.

This clone was seen more than once but under ten times. The chain links TRBV30 to TRBJ1-3; D perhaps matches TRBD1 (6 bases). Germline assignment: CDR1 GTSNPN and CDR2 SVGIG (reference sequence). The CDR3 consists of 18 residues. The ends were cut back, 0 bases at V and 2 bases at J, with 20 bases in the middle. CDR3 region: CAWSVAGLWGLAGNTIYF. The CDR3 DNA follows: TGTGCCTGGAGTGTAGCGGGGTTGTGGGGGCTGGCTGGAAACACCATATATTTT.

Only a few counts were recorded for this clone. The chain has TRBV11-2 and TRBJ1-3; unclear D gene. CDR1 is SGHAT and CDR2 is FQNNGV in the germline V gene. V dropped 2 bases and J dropped 0 bases, with 11 bases sitting between them. The length of the CDR3 is 16 residues. This CDR3 is CASSLMDTASGNTIYF. The CDR3, as DNA: TGTGCCAGCAGCTTAATGGATACAGCCTCTGGAAACACCATATATTTT.

The V call is TRBV28, the J call TRBJ2-3, with TRBD1 as a possible D gene (6 bases). Germline-derived CDR1 and CDR2 are MDHEN and SYDVKM. The CDR3 has 15 residues. V was shortened by 3 bases and J by 1 base, with 11 bases between the two germline ends. The CDR3 loop is CASSFRGRGTDTQYF. The CDR3 DNA reads as TGTGCCAGCAGTTTCAGGGGCAGGGGCACAGATACGCAGTATTTT.

There are a few counts of this clone. The chain uses TRBV15 and TRBJ1-5; no firm D call. With 3 bases removed from V and 3 bases from J, the gap between germline ends came to 12 bases. The CDR3 totals 15 residues. In germline, CDR1 is LNHNV, CDR2 YYDKDF (reference sequence). The CDR3 spells CATSSDILNNQPQHF. CDR3 DNA: TGTGCCACCAGCAGTGACATCCTCAACAATCAGCCCCAGCATTTT. Full variable domain (rest looked up from reference TRBV15 and TRBJ1-5): DAMVIQNPRYQVTQFGKPVTLSCSQTLNHNVMYWYQQKSSQAPKLLFHYYDKDFNNEADTPDNFQSRRPNTSFCFLDIRSPGLGDTAMYLCATSSDILNNQPQHFGDGTRLSIL.

This clone has only a few counts. The chain recombines TRBV30 with TRBJ2-1; 10 positions agree with TRBD1. The CDR3 sequence is 13 residues long. The junction had 7 bases not matched to a gene; V was cut back by 5 bases and J by 9 bases. Germline V gives CDR1 GTSNPN, CDR2 SVGIG (reference sequence). In DNA, the CDR3 is TGTGCCTGGGACCGGGACAGGGGTGGTGAGCAGTTCTTC. Translation: CAWDRDRGGEQFF.

This clone was seen more than once but under ten times. The chain joins TRBV2 to TRBJ2-1; 9 nucleotides line up with TRBD2. CDR1 and CDR2 (germline): SNHLY, FYNNEI. With V trimmed by 3 bases and J by 8 bases, 8 bases remained unmatched. This CDR3 is built from 15 residues. The CDR3 reads CASSDRAGGGDEQFF. CDR3 nucleotides: TGTGCCAGCAGTGATCGAGCGGGAGGTGGGGATGAGCAGTTCTTC.

This clone was observed a handful of times. The V and J genes are TRBV18 and TRBJ2-1, with 7 bases identical to TRBD1. The germline CDR1 and CDR2 sequences are KGHSH and LQKENI. CDR3 length: 14 amino acids. Trimming cost V 2 bases and J 4 bases; bases outside gene matches: 2. The CDR3 loop reads CASSPATGYNEQFF. In DNA form, the CDR3 reads TGTGCCAGCTCACCAGCGACAGGGTACAATGAGCAGTTCTTC.

This clone was seen only a few times. The CDR3 reads CASSHPGQITNEKLFF. The CDR3 DNA follows: TGTGCCAGCAGCCACCCGGGACAGATCACTAATGAAAAACTGTTTTTT. The chain couples TRBV4-2 to TRBJ1-4; 7 bases line up with TRBD1. The J segment lost 2 bases and the V segment lost 3 bases, leaving 6 bases of the junction unmatched. Germline-derived CDR1 and CDR2 are LGHNA and YNFKEQ. The CDR3 sequence is 16 residues long.

The sample holds a few counts of this clone. This chain links TRBV28 with TRBJ1-1, with D perhaps matching TRBD1 (6 bases). This CDR3 has 13 residues. V was pared by 5 bases and J by 5 bases, with 12 bases between. Germline CDR1 MDHEN, CDR2 SYDVKM. The CDR3 nucleotides read TGTGCCAGCAGTGCACCAGGGGAAACTGAAGCTTTCTTT. This translates into CASSAPGETEAFF.

The chain links TRBV5-8 to TRBJ1-1, with D unclear. V gave up 0 bases and J gave up 4 bases, with 10 bases separating them. The germline CDR1 and CDR2 sequences are SGHTS and YDEGEE. The CDR3 length is 14 residues. This chain's CDR3 is CASSLVREGTEAFF. The CDR3 DNA follows: TGTGCCAGCAGCTTGGTTAGGGAGGGCACTGAAGCTTTCTTT.

The gene calls are TRBV5-4 and TRBJ2-6; TRBD1 matches 11 bases. J lost 3 bases, V lost 0 bases, and 5 bases had no gene match. The CDR3 spans 18 residues. CDR1 is SGHNT and CDR2 is YYREEE in the germline V gene (reference sequence). As DNA, the CDR3 is TGTGCCAGCAGCTTGGTAGGACAGGGGGCTCGTGGGGCCAACGTCCTGACTTTC. It is translated as CASSLVGQGARGANVLTF.

This chain links TRBV7-8 with TRBJ1-5; D ambiguous. The CDR3 covers 14 residues. Germline CDR1 reads SGHVS; CDR2 reads FQNEAQ. Trimming removed 4 bases at V and 6 bases at J, with 13 bases between. The CDR3 DNA reads as TGTGCCAGCAGCTCCGCGGGCGCAGGTCAGCCCCAGCATTTT. Its translation is CASSSAGAGQPQHF.

The V call is TRBV5-1, the J call TRBJ1-6, with D possibly matching TRBD1 (6 bases). Germline CDR1 SGHRS, CDR2 YFSETQ. The CDR3 sequence is 15 residues long. V was cut by 4 bases and J by 14 bases, with 22 bases left in between. In nucleotides, the CDR3 is TGCGCCAGCAGCCCGCCCTCAACCGGGACATCGGCCCTCCACTTT. Protein product: CASSPPSTGTSALHF.

V is TRBV5-6 and J is TRBJ2-1; D remains unclear. The germline V gene encodes CDR1 SGHDT and CDR2 YYEEEE. V lost 1 base and J 9 bases, leaving 11 bases between the germline ends. The CDR3 covers 13 residues. For the CDR3, the DNA is TGTGCCAGCAGCTTGAAACCGAGTACTGAGCAGTTCTTC. Translation: CASSLKPSTEQFF.